This TCR beta chain derives from a study of CD4 T cells in relation to SARS-CoV-2 and coronaviruses. For the study at large: PBMCs were cultured with antigen for over 8 days before TCR beta sequencing. Median patient age was roughly 35 years, spanning 21 to 72 years.

Concerning this clone itself: The antigen is unknown.

The data were produced by immunoSEQ multiplex PCR, yet TCRdb's version contains in-frame clones alone and is incomplete. The table shows tens of thousands of clones, with about 80% occurring only once. Losses at the gene ends were 10 bases for V and 7 bases for J; bases not matched to a gene: 11. Germline lookup yields CDR1 MDHEN and CDR2 SYDVKM. This CDR3 spans 14 amino acids. Naive and memory CD4+ T cells came from enriched cryopreserved PBMCs. Sequencing was performed on naive CD4+ T cells from PBMCs, cultured in vitro. Subset described: naive CD4+ T cells isolated by negative enrichment. The receptor's source is an adult with COVID-19. This rearrangement joins TRBV28 to TRBJ2-7, with TRBD2 matching 12 bases. The CDR3 spells CAISPLAGGLEQYF. CDR3 sequence (DNA): TGTGCCATTTCCCCACTAGCGGGAGGCCTGGAGCAGTACTTC. Full variable domain (missing parts from reference TRBV28 and TRBJ2-7): DVKVTQSSRYLVKRTGEKVFLECVQDMDHENMFWYRQDPGLGLRLIYFSYDVKMKEKGDIPEGYSVSREKKERFSLILESASTNQTSMYLCAISPLAGGLEQYFGPGTRLTVT.